The T cell receptor beta chain described here comes from a study of T-cell reconstitution after alpha-beta-depleted transplantation in children. Per germline, CDR1 WSHSY and CDR2 SAAADI. V lost 10 bases and J lost 0; bases outside the gene matches: 7. CDR3 length: 15 residues. The authors prepared the TCRbeta library with unique molecular identifiers. TCRdb called the PCR reads again in MiXCR, with one record for every CDR3 protein. The repertoire consists of about 240,000 distinct CDR3 sequences, with more than 10% occurring once and the leading ten covering 2.6%. This clonotype was detected many times.

The V gene is TRBV10-2, the J gene TRBJ1-1, with 11 bases that match TRBD1. The receptor comes from a human donor who donated a stem cell graft to a child with acute lymphoblastic leukemia. Sample: PBMCs from the stem cell graft donor, taken from the stem cell graft. CDR3 protein: CATGTGGTVNTEAFF. In DNA form, the CDR3 reads TGCGCCACCGGGACAGGGGGAACTGTGAACACTGAAGCTTTCTTT.